This TCR beta chain was sequenced for a study of T cells in Graves' hyperthyroidism and ophthalmopathy. Graves' hyperthyroidism is called stable when ophthalmopathy does not progress within 18 months. Criteria for exclusion of patients were uncontrolled infection, other autoimmune disease, pregnancy or lactation. V gave up 7 bases and J gave up 7 bases, with 20 bases separating them. This CDR3 has 15 amino acids. The germline CDR1 and CDR2 sequences are LNHDA and SQIVND (reference sequence). RNA transcripts gave rise to amplified TCR beta CDR3 regions. RT-PCR in the first round (using the HTBI primer set) targeted the TCR CDR3. TCRdb fed the multiplex PCR reads into MiXCR, producing one record per CDR3 protein. The sample has roughly 700,000 distinct CDR3 sequences; 17% are singletons. This clonotype was seen only a few times.

The chain links TRBV19 to TRBJ1-5, with TRBD1 as a possible D gene (5 bases). The sample consisted of blood. The sequence came from a man aged 50 or older with Graves' hyperthyroidism. For the CDR3, the DNA is TGTGCCAGTACCTCAGGGTACTCGGTGGGGCAGCCCCAGCATTTT. Translating it yields CASTSGYSVGQPQHF.